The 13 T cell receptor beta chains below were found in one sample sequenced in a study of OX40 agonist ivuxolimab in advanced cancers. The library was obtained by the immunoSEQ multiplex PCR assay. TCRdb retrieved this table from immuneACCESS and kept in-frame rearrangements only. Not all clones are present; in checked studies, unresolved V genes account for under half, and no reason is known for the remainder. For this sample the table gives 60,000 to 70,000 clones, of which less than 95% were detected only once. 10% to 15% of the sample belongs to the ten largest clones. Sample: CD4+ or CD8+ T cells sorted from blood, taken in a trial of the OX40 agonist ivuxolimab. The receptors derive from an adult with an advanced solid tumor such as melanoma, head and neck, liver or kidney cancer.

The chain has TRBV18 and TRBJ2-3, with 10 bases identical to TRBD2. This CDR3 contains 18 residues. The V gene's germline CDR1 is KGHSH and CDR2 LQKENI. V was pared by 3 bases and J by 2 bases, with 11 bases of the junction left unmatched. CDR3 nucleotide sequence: TGTGCCAGCTCACCTTTTCGCGATGGACTAGCGGCCACAGATACGCAGTATTTT. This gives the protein CASSPFRDGLAATDTQYF.

This CDR3 is CASSLDSGTSGMGEQFF. CDR3 bases: TGCGCCAGCAGCCTAGACTCCGGGACTAGCGGGATGGGTGAGCAGTTCTTC. The rearrangement joins TRBV4-3 to TRBJ2-1; 13 bases match TRBD2. The V gene's germline CDR1 is LGHNA and CDR2 YSLEER. The CDR3 is 17 amino acids. The V gene end was trimmed by 4 bases and the J gene end by 9 bases; junction bases not matched to a gene: 12.

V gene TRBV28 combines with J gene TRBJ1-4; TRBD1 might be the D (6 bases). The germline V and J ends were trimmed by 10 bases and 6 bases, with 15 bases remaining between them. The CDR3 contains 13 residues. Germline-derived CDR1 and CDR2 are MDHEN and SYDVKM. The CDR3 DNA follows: TGTGCCATAGAACAGGGAGGCGATGAAAAACTGTTTTTT. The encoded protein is CAIEQGGDEKLFF. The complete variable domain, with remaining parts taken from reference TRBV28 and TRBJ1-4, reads DVKVTQSSRYLVKRTGEKVFLECVQDMDHENMFWYRQDPGLGLRLIYFSYDVKMKEKGDIPEGYSVSREKKERFSLILESASTNQTSMYLCAIEQGGDEKLFFGSGTQLSVL.

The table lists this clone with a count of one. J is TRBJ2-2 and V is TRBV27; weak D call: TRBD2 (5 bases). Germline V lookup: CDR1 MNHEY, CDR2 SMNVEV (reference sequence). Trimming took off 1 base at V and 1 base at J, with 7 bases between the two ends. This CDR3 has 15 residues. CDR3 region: CASSLLAGNTGELFF. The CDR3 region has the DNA TGTGCCAGCAGTTTATTGGCGGGGAACACCGGGGAGCTGTTTTTT.

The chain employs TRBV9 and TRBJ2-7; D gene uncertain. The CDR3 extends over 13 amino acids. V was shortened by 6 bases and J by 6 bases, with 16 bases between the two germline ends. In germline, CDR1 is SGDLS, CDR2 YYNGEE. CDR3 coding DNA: TGTGCCAGCATCAGAAACTTTTGGCCCGAGCAGTACTTC. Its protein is CASIRNFWPEQYF.

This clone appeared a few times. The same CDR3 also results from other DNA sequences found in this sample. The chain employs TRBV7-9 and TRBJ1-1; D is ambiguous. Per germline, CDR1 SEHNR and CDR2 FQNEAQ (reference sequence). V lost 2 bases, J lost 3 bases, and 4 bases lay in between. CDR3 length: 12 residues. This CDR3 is CASSLSDTEAFF. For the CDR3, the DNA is TGTGCCAGCAGCTTAAGTGACACTGAAGCTTTCTTT.

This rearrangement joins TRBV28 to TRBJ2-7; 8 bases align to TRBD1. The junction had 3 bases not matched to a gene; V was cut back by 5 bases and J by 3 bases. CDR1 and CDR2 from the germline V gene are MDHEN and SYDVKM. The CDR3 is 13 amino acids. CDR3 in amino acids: CASSPGTGYEQYF. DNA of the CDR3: TGTGCCAGCAGTCCTGGGACAGGCTACGAGCAGTACTTC.

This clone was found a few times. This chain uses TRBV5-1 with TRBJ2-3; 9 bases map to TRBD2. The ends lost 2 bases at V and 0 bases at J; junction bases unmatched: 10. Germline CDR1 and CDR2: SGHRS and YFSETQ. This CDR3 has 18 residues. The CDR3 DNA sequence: TGCGCCAGCAGCTTAACCGGGACTAGCTCTTTGAGCACAGATACGCAGTATTTT. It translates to CASSLTGTSSLSTDTQYF.

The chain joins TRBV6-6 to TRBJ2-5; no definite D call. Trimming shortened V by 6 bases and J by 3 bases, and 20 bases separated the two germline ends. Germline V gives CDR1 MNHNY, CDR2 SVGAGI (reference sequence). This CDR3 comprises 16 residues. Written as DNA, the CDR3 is TGTGCCAGCAGCCACTCGGCCTTGGAGAAGGAAGAGACCCAGTACTTC. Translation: CASSHSALEKEETQYF.

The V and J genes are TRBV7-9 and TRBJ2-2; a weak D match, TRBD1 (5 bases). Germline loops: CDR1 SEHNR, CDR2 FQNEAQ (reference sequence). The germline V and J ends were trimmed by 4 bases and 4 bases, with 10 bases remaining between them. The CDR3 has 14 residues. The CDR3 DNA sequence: TGTGCCAGCAGCTCACCCAGGGTCACCGGGGAGCTGTTTTTT. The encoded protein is CASSSPRVTGELFF.

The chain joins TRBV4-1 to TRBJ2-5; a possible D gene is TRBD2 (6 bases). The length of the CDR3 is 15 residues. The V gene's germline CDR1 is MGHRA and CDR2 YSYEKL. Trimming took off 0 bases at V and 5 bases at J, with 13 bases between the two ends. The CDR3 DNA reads TGCGCCAGCAGCCAAGAAAGGGCTAGCGCGGAGACCCAGTACTTC. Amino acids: CASSQERASAETQYF.

CDR3: CASLAGGDSYNEQFF. The CDR3 DNA follows: TGTGCCAGTCTAGCGGGAGGAGACTCCTACAATGAGCAGTTCTTC. The rearrangement links TRBV19 to TRBJ2-1; 11 nucleotides match TRBD2. V gave up 8 bases and J gave up 0 bases; unmatched junction bases: 3. CDR1 and CDR2 (germline): LNHDA, SQIVND (reference sequence). The CDR3 has 15 amino acids.

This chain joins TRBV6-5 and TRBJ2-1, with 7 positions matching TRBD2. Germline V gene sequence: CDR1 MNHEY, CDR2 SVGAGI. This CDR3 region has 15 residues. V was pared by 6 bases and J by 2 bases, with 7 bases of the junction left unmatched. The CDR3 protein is CASRITSETYNEQFF. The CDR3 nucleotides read TGTGCCAGCAGAATTACTAGCGAGACCTACAATGAGCAGTTCTTC.